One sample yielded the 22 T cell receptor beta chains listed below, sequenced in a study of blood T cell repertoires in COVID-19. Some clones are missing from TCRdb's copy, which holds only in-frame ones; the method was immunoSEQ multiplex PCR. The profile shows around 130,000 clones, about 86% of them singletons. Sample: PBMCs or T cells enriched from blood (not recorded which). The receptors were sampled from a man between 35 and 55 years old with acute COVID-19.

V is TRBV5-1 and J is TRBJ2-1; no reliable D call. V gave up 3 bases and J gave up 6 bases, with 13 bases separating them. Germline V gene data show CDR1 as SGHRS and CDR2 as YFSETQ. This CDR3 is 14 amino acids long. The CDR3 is CASSSRSLGNEQFF. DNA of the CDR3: TGCGCCAGCAGCTCGAGGTCCTTGGGCAATGAGCAGTTCTTC.

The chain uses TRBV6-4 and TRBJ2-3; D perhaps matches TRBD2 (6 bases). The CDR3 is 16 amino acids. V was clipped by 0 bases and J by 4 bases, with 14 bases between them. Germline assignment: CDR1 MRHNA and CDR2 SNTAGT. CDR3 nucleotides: TGTGCCAGCAGTGACTCGACTGGAGGGCTGGCAGATACGCAGTATTTT. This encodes CASSDSTGGLADTQYF.

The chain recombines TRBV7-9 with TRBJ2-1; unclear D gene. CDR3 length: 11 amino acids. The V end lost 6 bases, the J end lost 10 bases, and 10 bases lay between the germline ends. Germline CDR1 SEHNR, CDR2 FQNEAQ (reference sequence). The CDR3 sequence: CASRGLNEQFF. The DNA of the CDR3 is TGTGCCAGCAGGGGCCTAAACGAGCAGTTCTTC.

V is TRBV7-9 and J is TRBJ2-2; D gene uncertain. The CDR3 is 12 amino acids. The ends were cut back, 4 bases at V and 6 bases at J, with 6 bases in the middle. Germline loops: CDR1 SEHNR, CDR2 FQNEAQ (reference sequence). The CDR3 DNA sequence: TGTGCCAGCAGCTACCTATCCGGGGAGCTGTTTTTT. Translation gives CASSYLSGELFF.

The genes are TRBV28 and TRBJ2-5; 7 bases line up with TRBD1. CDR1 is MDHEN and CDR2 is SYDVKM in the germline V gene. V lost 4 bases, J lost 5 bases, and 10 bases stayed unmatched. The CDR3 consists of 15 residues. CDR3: CASSSVRGGGETQYF. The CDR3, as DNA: TGTGCCAGCAGTTCGGTACGAGGGGGCGGGGAGACCCAGTACTTC.

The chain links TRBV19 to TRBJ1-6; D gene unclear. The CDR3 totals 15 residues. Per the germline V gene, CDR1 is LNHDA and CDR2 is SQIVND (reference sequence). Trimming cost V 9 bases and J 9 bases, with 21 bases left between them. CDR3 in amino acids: CASAPKGGGSSPLHF. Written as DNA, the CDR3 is TGTGCCAGCGCCCCCAAAGGAGGAGGGAGTTCACCCCTCCACTTT.

CDR3 nucleotide sequence: TGTGCCAGCAGCCTCTCCCTTAGCGGGAGATCGGGTCGCACAGATACGCAGTATTTT. This encodes CASSLSLSGRSGRTDTQYF. The gene calls are TRBV12-1 and TRBJ2-3; TRBD2, the table's D call, was not compared with the DNA. TRBV12-1 is reported as a pseudogene. This CDR3 has 19 residues.

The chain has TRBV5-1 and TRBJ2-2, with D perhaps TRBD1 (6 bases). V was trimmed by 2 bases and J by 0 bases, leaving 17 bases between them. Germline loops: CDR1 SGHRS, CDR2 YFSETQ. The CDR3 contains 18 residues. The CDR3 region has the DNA TGCGCCAGCAGCTTCAGGGGCCGACAGTTCGCGAACACCGGGGAGCTGTTTTTT. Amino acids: CASSFRGRQFANTGELFF. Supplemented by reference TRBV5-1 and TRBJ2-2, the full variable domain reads KAGVTQTPRYLIKTRGQQVTLSCSPISGHRSVSWYQQTPGQGLQFLFEYFSETQRNKGNFPGRFSGRQFSNSRSEMNVSTLELGDSALYLCASSFRGRQFANTGELFFGEGSRLTVL.

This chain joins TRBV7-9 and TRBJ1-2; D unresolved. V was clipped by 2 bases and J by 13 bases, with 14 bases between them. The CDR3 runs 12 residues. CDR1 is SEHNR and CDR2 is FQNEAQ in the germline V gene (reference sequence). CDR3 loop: CASSLSEGFCTF. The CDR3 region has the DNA TGTGCCAGCAGCTTATCAGAGGGTTTTTGCACCTTC.

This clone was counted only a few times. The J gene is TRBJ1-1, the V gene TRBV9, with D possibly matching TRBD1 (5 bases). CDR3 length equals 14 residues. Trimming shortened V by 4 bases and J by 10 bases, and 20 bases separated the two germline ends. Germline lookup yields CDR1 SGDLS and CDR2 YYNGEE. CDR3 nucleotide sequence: TGTGCCAGCAGCCCCCCTCGGGGGATAGGTGCAGCTTTCTTT. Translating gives CASSPPRGIGAAFF.

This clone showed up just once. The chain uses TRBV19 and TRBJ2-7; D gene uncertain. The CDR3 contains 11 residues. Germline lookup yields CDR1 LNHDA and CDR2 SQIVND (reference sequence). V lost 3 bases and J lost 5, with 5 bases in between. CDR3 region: CASSMLDEQYF. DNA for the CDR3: TGTGCCAGTAGTATGTTAGACGAGCAGTACTTC.

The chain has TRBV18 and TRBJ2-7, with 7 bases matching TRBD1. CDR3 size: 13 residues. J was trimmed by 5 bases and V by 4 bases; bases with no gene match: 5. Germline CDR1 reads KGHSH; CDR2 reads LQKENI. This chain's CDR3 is CASSLPGGDEQYF. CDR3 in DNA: TGTGCCAGCTCACTCCCAGGGGGAGACGAGCAGTACTTC.

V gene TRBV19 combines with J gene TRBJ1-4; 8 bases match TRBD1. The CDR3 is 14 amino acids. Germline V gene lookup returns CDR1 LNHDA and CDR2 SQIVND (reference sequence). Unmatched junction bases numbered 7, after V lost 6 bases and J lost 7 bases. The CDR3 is CASSPQGEVEKLFF. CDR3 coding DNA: TGTGCCAGTAGCCCACAGGGGGAAGTTGAAAAACTGTTTTTT.

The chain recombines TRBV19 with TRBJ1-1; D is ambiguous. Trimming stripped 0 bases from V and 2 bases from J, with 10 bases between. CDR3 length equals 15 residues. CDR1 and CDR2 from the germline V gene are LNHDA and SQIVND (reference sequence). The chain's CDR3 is CASSIDHSFNTEAFF. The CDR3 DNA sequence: TGTGCCAGTAGTATAGATCACAGTTTCAACACTGAAGCTTTCTTT.

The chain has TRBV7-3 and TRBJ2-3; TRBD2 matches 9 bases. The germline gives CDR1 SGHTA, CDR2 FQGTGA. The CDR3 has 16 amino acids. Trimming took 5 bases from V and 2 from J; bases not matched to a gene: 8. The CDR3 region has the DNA TGTGCCAGCAGCCGACCAGCGGGGGGCGTCACAGATACGCAGTATTTT. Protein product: CASSRPAGGVTDTQYF.

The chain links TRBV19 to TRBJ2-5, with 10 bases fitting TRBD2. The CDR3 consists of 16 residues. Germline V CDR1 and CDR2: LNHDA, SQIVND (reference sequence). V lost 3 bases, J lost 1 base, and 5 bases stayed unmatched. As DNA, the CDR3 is TGTGCCAGTAGTATTTCGCTAGCGGGGGTCCAAGAGACCCAGTACTTC. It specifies CASSISLAGVQETQYF.

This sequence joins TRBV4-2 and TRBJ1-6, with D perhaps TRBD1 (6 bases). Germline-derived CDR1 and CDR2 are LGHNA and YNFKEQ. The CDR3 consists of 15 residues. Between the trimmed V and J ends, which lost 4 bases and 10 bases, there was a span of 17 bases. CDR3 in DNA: TGTGCCAGCAGCCCCTGGGGGCAGGGAATCTCACCCCTCCACTTT. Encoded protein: CASSPWGQGISPLHF.

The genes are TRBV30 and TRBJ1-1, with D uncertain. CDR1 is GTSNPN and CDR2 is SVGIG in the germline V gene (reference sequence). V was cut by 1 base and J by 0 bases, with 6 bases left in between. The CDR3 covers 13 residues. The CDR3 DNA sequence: TGTGCCTGGAGTGGACAACTGAACACTGAAGCTTTCTTT. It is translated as CAWSGQLNTEAFF. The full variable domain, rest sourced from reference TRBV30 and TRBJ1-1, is SQTIHQWPATLVQPVGSPLSLECTVEGTSNPNLYWYRQAAGRGLQLLFYSVGIGQISSEVPQNLSASRPQDRQFILSSKKLLLSDSGFYLCAWSGQLNTEAFFGQGTRLTVV.

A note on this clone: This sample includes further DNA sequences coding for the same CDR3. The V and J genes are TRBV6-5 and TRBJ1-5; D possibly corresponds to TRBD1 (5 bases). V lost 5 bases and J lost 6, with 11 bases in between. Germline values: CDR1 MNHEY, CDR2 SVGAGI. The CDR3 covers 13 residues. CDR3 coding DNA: TGTGCCAGCAGTAGCCAGGGCGGTCAGCCCCAGCATTTT. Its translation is CASSSQGGQPQHF.

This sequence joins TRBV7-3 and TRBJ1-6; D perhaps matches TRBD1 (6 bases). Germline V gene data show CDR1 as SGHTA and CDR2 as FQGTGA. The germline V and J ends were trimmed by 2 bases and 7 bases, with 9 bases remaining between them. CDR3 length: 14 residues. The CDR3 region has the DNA TGTGCCAGCAGCTTAGCAGGGGAGAATTCACCCCTCCACTTT. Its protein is CASSLAGENSPLHF.

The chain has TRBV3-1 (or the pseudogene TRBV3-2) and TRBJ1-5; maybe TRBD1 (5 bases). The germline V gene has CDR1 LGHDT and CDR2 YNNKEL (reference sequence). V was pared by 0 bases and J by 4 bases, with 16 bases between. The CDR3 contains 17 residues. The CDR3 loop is CASSQDATGVGNQPQHF. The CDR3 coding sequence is TGTGCCAGCAGCCAAGATGCGACGGGGGTAGGGAATCAGCCCCAGCATTTT.

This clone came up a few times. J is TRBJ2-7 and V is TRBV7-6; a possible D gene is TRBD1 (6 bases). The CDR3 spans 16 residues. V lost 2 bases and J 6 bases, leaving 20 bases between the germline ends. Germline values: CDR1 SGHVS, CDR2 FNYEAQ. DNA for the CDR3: TGTGCCAGCAGCTTAACAATCGGTGGGACACTCGGCGAGCAGTACTTC. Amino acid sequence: CASSLTIGGTLGEQYF.